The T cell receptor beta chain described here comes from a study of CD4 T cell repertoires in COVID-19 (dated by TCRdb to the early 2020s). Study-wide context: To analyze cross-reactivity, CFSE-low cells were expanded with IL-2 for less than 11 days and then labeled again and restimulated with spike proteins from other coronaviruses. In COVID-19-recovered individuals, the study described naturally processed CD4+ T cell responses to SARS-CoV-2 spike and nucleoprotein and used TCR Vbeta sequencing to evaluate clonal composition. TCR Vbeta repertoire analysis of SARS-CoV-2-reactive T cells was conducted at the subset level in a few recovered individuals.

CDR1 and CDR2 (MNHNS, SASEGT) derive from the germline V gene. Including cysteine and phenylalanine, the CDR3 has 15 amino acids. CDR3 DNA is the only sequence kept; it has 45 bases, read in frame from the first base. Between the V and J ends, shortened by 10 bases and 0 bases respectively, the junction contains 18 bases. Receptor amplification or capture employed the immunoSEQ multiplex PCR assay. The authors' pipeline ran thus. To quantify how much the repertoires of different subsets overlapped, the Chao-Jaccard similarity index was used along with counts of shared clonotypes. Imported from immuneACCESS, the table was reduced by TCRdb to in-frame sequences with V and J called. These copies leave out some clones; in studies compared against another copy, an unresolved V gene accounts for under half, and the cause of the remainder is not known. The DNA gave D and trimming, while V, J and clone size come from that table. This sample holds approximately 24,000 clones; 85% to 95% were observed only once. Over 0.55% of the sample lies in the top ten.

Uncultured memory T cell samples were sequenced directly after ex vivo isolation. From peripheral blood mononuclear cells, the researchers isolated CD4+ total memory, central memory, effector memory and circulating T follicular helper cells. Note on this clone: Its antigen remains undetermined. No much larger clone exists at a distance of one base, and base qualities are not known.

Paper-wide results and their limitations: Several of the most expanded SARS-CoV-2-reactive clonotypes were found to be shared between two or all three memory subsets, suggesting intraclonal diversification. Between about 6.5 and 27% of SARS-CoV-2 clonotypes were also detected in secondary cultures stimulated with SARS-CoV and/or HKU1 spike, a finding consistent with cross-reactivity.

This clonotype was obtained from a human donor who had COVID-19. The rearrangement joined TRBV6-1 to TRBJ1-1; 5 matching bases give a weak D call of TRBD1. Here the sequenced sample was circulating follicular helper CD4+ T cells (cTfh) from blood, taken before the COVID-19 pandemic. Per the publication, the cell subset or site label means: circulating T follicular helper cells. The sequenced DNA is TGTGCCATTCCCTCAGGGAACTATATGAACACTGAAGCTTTCTTT. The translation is CAIPSGNYMNTEAFF.